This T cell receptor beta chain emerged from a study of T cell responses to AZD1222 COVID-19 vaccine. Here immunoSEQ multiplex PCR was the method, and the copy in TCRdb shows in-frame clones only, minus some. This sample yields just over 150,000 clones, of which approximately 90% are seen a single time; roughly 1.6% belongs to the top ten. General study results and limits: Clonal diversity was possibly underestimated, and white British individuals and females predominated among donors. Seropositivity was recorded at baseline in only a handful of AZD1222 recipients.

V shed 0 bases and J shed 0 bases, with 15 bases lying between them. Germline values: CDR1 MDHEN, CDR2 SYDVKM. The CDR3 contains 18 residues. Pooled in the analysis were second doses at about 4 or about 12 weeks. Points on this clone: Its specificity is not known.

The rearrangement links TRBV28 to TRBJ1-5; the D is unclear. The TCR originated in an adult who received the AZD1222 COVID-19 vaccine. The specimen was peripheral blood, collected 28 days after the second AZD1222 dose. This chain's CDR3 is CASSLWNRKRLSNQPQHF. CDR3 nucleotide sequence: TGTGCCAGCAGTTTATGGAACCGGAAAAGACTTAGCAATCAGCCCCAGCATTTT.